These T cell receptor beta chains were read from a single sample in a study of memory CD4+ T cells and cytomegalovirus serostatus. The table came from immunoSEQ multiplex PCR; TCRdb's copy has only in-frame clones and leaves some out. The sample yields approximately 41,000 clones, approximately 80% seen once. Sample: memory CD4+ T cells from blood. The source of these receptors is an adult in good health and CMV-seronegative. CDR3s include the opening cysteine and the closing phenylalanine or tryptophan. A D gene is named only where the DNA matches it firmly. Some rows have no size entry. The others give once, few or many, or a class for an expanded clone.

D: .; size: .; J: TRBJ2-2; V: TRBV30; CDR3: CAWSVLGNTGELFF; DNA: TGTGCCTGGAGTGTGTTGGGGAACACCGGGGAGCTGTTTTTT
D: .; size: .; J: TRBJ1-5; V: TRBV7-2; CDR3: CASSLAPEGQPQHF; DNA: TGTGCCAGCAGCTTAGCGCCAGAGGGCCAGCCCCAGCATTTT
D: TRBD1; size: .; J: TRBJ2-5; V: TRBV5-1; CDR3: CASSRDRANQETQYF; DNA: TGCGCCAGCAGCCGGGACAGGGCAAACCAAGAGACCCAGTACTTC
D: TRBD1; size: .; J: TRBJ1-2; V: TRBV5-1; CDR3: CASSLSFQGGTNYGYTF; DNA: TGCGCCAGCAGCTTATCTTTCCAGGGGGGGACTAACTATGGCTACACCTTC
D: TRBD1; size: .; J: TRBJ2-5; V: TRBV7-9; CDR3: CASLRGQGLETQYF; DNA: TGTGCCAGTTTGAGGGGACAGGGTTTGGAGACCCAGTACTTC
D: TRBD1; size: .; J: TRBJ1-5; V: TRBV11-3; CDR3: CASSLGQGDQPQHF; DNA: TGTGCCAGCAGCTTAGGGCAGGGGGACCAGCCCCAGCATTTT
D: .; size: .; J: TRBJ2-2; V: TRBV9; CDR3: CASSAPSGPNTGELFF; DNA: TGTGCCAGCAGCGCCCCGTCCGGCCCAAACACCGGGGAGCTGTTTTTT
D: TRBD2; size: .; J: TRBJ2-1; V: TRBV19; CDR3: CASSGRASGSPYNEQFF; DNA: TGTGCCAGTAGTGGTCGGGCTAGCGGGAGCCCTTACAATGAGCAGTTCTTC
D: .; size: .; J: TRBJ2-5; V: TRBV2; CDR3: CASSELEETQYF; DNA: TGTGCCAGCAGTGAATTGGAAGAGACCCAGTACTTC
D: TRBD1; size: .; J: TRBJ2-7; V: TRBV5-6; CDR3: CASSVAGTGSYEQYF; DNA: TGTGCCAGCAGCGTCGCCGGGACAGGGTCCTACGAGCAGTACTTC
D: TRBD1; size: .; J: TRBJ1-2; V: TRBV5-5; CDR3: CASSWDRLNYGYTF; DNA: TGTGCCAGCAGCTGGGACAGACTTAACTATGGCTACACCTTC
D: .; size: few; J: TRBJ2-1; V: TRBV6-1; CDR3: CASSEQPSLNEQFF; DNA: TGTGCCAGCAGTGAGCAACCGTCCCTCAATGAGCAGTTCTTC
D: .; size: .; J: TRBJ1-1; V: TRBV10-3; CDR3: CAISESTEAFF; DNA: TGTGCCATCAGTGAAAGCACTGAAGCTTTCTTT
D: .; size: .; J: TRBJ2-5; V: TRBV6-6; CDR3: CASRPGRGRQETQYF; DNA: TGTGCCAGCAGGCCCGGGCGGGGGCGGCAAGAGACCCAGTACTTC
D: .; size: .; J: TRBJ1-2; V: TRBV19; CDR3: CASIDGSDYGYTF; DNA: TGTGCCAGTATCGACGGAAGTGACTATGGCTACACCTTC
D: .; size: .; J: TRBJ2-7; V: TRBV10-3; CDR3: CAISTESSYEQYF; DNA: TGTGCCATCAGTACAGAAAGCTCCTACGAGCAGTACTTC
D: .; size: few; J: TRBJ2-1; V: TRBV7-2; CDR3: CASSLDSRPYNEQFF; DNA: TGTGCCAGCAGCTTAGACAGTCGGCCCTACAATGAGCAGTTCTTC
D: TRBD1; size: .; J: TRBJ2-4; V: TRBV7-2; CDR3: CASSRETGLRAKNIQYF; DNA: TGTGCCAGCAGTCGAGAGACAGGGTTAAGGGCCAAAAACATTCAGTACTTC
D: TRBD1; size: .; J: TRBJ2-1; V: TRBV6-1; CDR3: CASSEPTTGGRQFF; DNA: TGTGCCAGCAGTGAGCCAACGACAGGGGGCCGGCAGTTCTTC
D: .; size: .; J: TRBJ2-1; V: TRBV18; CDR3: CASSPPTGYNEQFF; DNA: TGTGCCAGCTCACCACCGACCGGTTACAATGAGCAGTTCTTC
D: .; size: .; J: TRBJ1-1; V: TRBV28; CDR3: CASSGLWQGEAFF; DNA: TGTGCCAGCAGCGGACTCTGGCAGGGTGAAGCTTTCTTT
D: TRBD2; size: .; J: TRBJ2-1; V: TRBV5-1; CDR3: CASSSWTSNNEQFF; DNA: TGCGCCAGCAGCTCTTGGACTAGCAACAATGAGCAGTTCTTC
D: .; size: few; J: TRBJ2-5; V: TRBV28; CDR3: CASSLPPPRETQYF; DNA: TGTGCCAGCAGTTTACCCCCTCCAAGGGAGACCCAGTACTTC
D: TRBD1; size: .; J: TRBJ2-7; V: TRBV2; CDR3: CASSRTGGEQYF; DNA: TGTGCCAGCAGTCGGACAGGAGGCGAGCAGTACTTC
D: TRBD1; size: .; J: TRBJ1-1; V: TRBV28; CDR3: CASSLSDRGRTEAFF; DNA: TGTGCCAGCAGTTTATCGGACAGGGGGCGTACTGAAGCTTTCTTT
D: .; size: .; J: TRBJ1-5; V: TRBV6-1; CDR3: CASSDLNRAHQPQHF; DNA: TGTGCCAGCAGTGATTTAAACAGGGCCCATCAGCCCCAGCATTTT
D: .; size: .; J: TRBJ2-1; V: TRBV14; CDR3: CASSRGSRRYNEQFF; DNA: TGTGCCAGCAGCCGGGGAAGTCGGAGGTACAATGAGCAGTTCTTC
D: .; size: once; J: TRBJ2-3; V: TRBV2; CDR3: CASNPKGGRASPDTQYF; DNA: TGTGCCAGCAATCCGAAGGGGGGCCGAGCCTCTCCAGATACGCAGTATTTT
D: .; size: .; J: TRBJ1-1; V: TRBV11-2; CDR3: CASSQARFEAFF; DNA: TGTGCCAGCAGCCAGGCCCGGTTTGAAGCTTTCTTT
D: .; size: .; J: TRBJ1-1; V: TRBV29-1; CDR3: CSVGRVNTEAFF; DNA: TGCAGCGTTGGCAGGGTGAACACTGAAGCTTTCTTT
D: TRBD2; size: .; J: TRBJ2-3; V: TRBV27; CDR3: CASSRLAGGDSADTQYF; DNA: TGTGCCAGCAGTCGATTAGCGGGAGGGGATAGCGCAGATACGCAGTATTTT
D: TRBD1; size: .; J: TRBJ2-2; V: TRBV19; CDR3: CASRPDRVDTGELFF; DNA: TGTGCCAGTAGGCCGGACAGGGTTGACACCGGGGAGCTGTTTTTT
D: TRBD1; size: .; J: TRBJ2-7; V: TRBV7-2; CDR3: CASSFRGGAYEQYF; DNA: TGTGCCAGCAGCTTTAGAGGGGGCGCCTACGAGCAGTACTTC
D: .; size: .; J: TRBJ1-2; V: TRBV28; CDR3: CASRRGSYAYGYTF; DNA: TGTGCCAGCAGACGGGGAAGTTATGCCTATGGCTACACCTTC
D: TRBD2; size: .; J: TRBJ2-3; V: TRBV29-1; CDR3: CSVGAGGPQDTQYF; DNA: TGCAGCGTCGGAGCGGGAGGGCCACAAGATACGCAGTATTTT
D: TRBD1; size: once; J: TRBJ2-7; V: TRBV7-9; CDR3: CASSFSTGGGEQYF; DNA: TGTGCCAGCAGCTTCAGCACAGGGGGAGGCGAGCAGTACTTC
D: .; size: .; J: TRBJ2-1; V: TRBV11-2; CDR3: CASSLGQLNEQFF; DNA: TGTGCCAGCAGCTTAGGACAGCTGAATGAGCAGTTCTTC
D: TRBD2; size: .; J: TRBJ2-3; V: TRBV9; CDR3: CASSPRGTSEPDTQYF; DNA: TGTGCCAGCAGCCCCAGGGGGACTAGCGAACCAGATACGCAGTATTTT
D: TRBD1; size: few; J: TRBJ1-2; V: TRBV28; CDR3: CASSPGQGRGYTF; DNA: TGTGCCAGCAGTCCTGGACAGGGAAGAGGCTACACCTTC
D: .; size: .; J: TRBJ1-1; V: TRBV27; CDR3: CASSPRTNTEAFF; DNA: TGTGCCAGCAGTCCAAGGACAAACACTGAAGCTTTCTTT
D: .; size: once; J: TRBJ2-7; V: TRBV28; CDR3: CASSSTPRREQYF; DNA: TGTGCCAGCAGTTCGACACCCCGGCGCGAGCAGTACTTC
D: .; size: .; J: TRBJ2-5; V: TRBV5-4; CDR3: CASSLVVDRRETQYF; DNA: TGTGCCAGCAGCTTGGTAGTTGACAGAAGAGAGACCCAGTACTTC
D: .; size: .; J: TRBJ1-5; V: TRBV19; CDR3: CASTFSSANQPQHF; DNA: TGTGCCAGTACCTTTAGTTCGGCCAATCAGCCCCAGCATTTT
D: .; size: .; J: TRBJ1-4; V: TRBV30; CDR3: CAWSASGTRRGKLFF; DNA: TGTGCCTGGAGCGCTTCCGGGACCAGGCGGGGAAAACTGTTTTTT
D: .; size: .; J: TRBJ1-2; V: TRBV28; CDR3: CASSLAGAKNGYTF; DNA: TGTGCCAGCAGTTTAGCGGGGGCGAAGAATGGCTACACCTTC
D: .; size: .; J: TRBJ2-2; V: TRBV7-7; CDR3: CASSPMGVSGELFF; DNA: TGTGCCAGCAGCCCAATGGGGGTTTCCGGGGAGCTGTTTTTT
D: .; size: once; J: TRBJ1-2; V: TRBV11-2; CDR3: CASSLSQVVGYTF; DNA: TGTGCCAGCAGCTTATCCCAGGTGGTCGGCTACACCTTC
D: .; size: few; J: TRBJ1-4; V: TRBV11-2; CDR3: CASSPDRTIREKLFF; DNA: TGTGCCAGCAGCCCCGACAGGACAATAAGGGAAAAACTGTTTTTT
D: .; size: .; J: TRBJ1-2; V: TRBV5-4; CDR3: CASSMDSYGYTF; DNA: TGTGCCAGCAGCATGGACAGCTATGGCTACACCTTC
D: TRBD1; size: once; J: TRBJ1-1; V: TRBV28; CDR3: CASARGKLEAFF; DNA: TGTGCCAGCGCCAGGGGGAAACTTGAAGCTTTCTTT
D: .; size: .; J: TRBJ2-1; V: TRBV9; CDR3: CASIPTAGISYNEQFF; DNA: TGTGCCAGCATCCCAACCGCCGGAATCTCCTACAATGAGCAGTTCTTC